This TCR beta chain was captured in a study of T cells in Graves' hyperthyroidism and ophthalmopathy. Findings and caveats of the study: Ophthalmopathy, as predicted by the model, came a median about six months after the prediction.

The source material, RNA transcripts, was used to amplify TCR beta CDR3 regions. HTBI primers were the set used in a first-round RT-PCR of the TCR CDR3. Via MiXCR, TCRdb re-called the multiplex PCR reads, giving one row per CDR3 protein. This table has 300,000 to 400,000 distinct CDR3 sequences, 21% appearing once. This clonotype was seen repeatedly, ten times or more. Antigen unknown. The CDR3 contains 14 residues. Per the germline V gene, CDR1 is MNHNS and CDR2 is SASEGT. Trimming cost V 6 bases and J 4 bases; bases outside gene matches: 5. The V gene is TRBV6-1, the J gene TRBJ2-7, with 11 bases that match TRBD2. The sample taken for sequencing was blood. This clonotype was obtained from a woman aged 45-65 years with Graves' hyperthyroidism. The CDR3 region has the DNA TGTGCCAGCAGCCGAACTAGCGGGAGTTACGAGCAGTACTTC. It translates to CASSRTSGSYEQYF.